These 19 T cell receptor beta chains were all obtained from the same sample, sequenced in a study of graft-versus-host responses after intestinal transplantation. Both intraepithelial and lamina propria lymphocytes were released by processing graft tissue. Here immunoSEQ multiplex PCR was the method, and the copy in TCRdb shows in-frame clones only, minus some. The data show 60,000 to 70,000 clones, around 90% seen once. Sequenced material: ileum tissue, taken around 350 days after transplant. All receptors derive from a human patient who received an intestinal transplant, so some T cells may come from the graft donor.

The V gene is TRBV6-1, the J gene TRBJ2-7, with 9 positions matching TRBD1. V was clipped by 1 base and J by 2 bases; unmatched bases: 12. The CDR3 sequence is 18 residues long. CDR1 and CDR2 from the germline V gene are MNHNS and SASEGT. CDR3: CASSEGKWGTGGTYEQYF. DNA of the CDR3: TGTGCCAGCAGTGAAGGGAAATGGGGAACAGGGGGCACCTACGAGCAGTACTTC.

The chain employs TRBV18 and TRBJ2-5, with D possibly matching TRBD1 (6 bases). Trimming took 3 bases from V and 2 from J, leaving 13 bases between them. CDR1 and CDR2 from the germline V gene are KGHSH and LQKENI. The CDR3 covers 15 residues. The CDR3 is CASSPSTGVQETQYF. The CDR3 region has the DNA TGTGCCAGCTCACCTTCGACAGGAGTACAAGAGACCCAGTACTTC.

The V call is TRBV7-2, the J call TRBJ2-1; no reliable D call. The CDR3 is made up of 13 amino acids. Trimming stripped 6 bases from V and 6 bases from J, with 12 bases between. The germline CDR1 and CDR2 sequences are SGHTA and FQGNSA. The CDR3 bases are TGTGCCAGCAGAGGTCGGGCAATCAATGAGCAGTTCTTC. This translates into CASRGRAINEQFF.

Concerning this clone: In the same sample, other DNA sequences code for this CDR3. The CDR3 reads CASSQEGTANYGYTF. For the CDR3, the DNA is TGCGCCAGCAGCCAAGAGGGTACAGCTAACTATGGCTACACCTTC. V gene TRBV4-1 combines with J gene TRBJ1-2; D gene unclear. CDR3 length: 15 residues. Germline CDR1 and CDR2: MGHRA and YSYEKL. Trimming took off 0 bases at V and 0 bases at J, with 8 bases between the two ends.

The J gene is TRBJ2-7, the V gene TRBV2; the D gene is possibly TRBD1 (5 bases). Germline V gene sequence: CDR1 SNHLY, CDR2 FYNNEI. V was clipped by 3 bases and J by 5 bases, with 14 bases between them. The CDR3 is 14 amino acids. The CDR3 spells CASSDPRERDEQYF. CDR3 nucleotides: TGTGCCAGCAGTGATCCCAGGGAAAGGGACGAGCAGTACTTC.

This clone has more than one count but fewer than ten. V gene TRBV4-1 combines with J gene TRBJ2-3, with 8 positions matching TRBD1. This CDR3 is built from 14 residues. Losses at the gene ends were 3 bases for V and 3 bases for J; bases not matched to a gene: 2. Germline CDR1 MGHRA, CDR2 YSYEKL. The CDR3 coding sequence is TGCGCCAGCAGCCAGTGGACAGGGACAGATACGCAGTATTTT. Amino acid sequence: CASSQWTGTDTQYF.

The rearrangement uses TRBV5-1 and TRBJ2-3; 12 nucleotides match TRBD2. Per germline, CDR1 SGHRS and CDR2 YFSETQ. The J segment lost 3 bases and the V segment lost 1 base, leaving 3 bases of the junction unmatched. The CDR3 totals 16 residues. The CDR3 here is CASSLLAGGLTDTQYF. In nucleotides, the CDR3 is TGCGCCAGCAGCTTGCTAGCGGGAGGGTTGACAGATACGCAGTATTTT.

The genes are TRBV6-1 and TRBJ1-2; a possible D gene is TRBD1 (5 bases). In germline, CDR1 is MNHNS, CDR2 SASEGT. Trimming cost V 7 bases and J 5 bases, with 11 bases left between them. The CDR3 consists of 12 residues. This CDR3 is CASTAGLYGYTF. The CDR3 DNA reads TGTGCCAGCACGGCAGGGTTGTATGGCTACACCTTC.

This clone was found once. The rearrangement uses TRBV9 and TRBJ1-2, with 8 nucleotides matching TRBD1. The CDR3 totals 15 residues. Germline V lookup: CDR1 SGDLS, CDR2 YYNGEE. J lost 0 bases, V lost 0 bases, and 1 base had no gene match. The CDR3 loop reads CASSVETGANYGYTF. For the CDR3, the DNA is TGTGCCAGCAGCGTAGAGACAGGGGCTAACTATGGCTACACCTTC.

The CDR3 protein is CASGDGGGMNEQFF. CDR3 DNA: TGTGCCAGCGGGGACGGTGGAGGGATGAATGAGCAGTTCTTC. The V and J genes are TRBV9 and TRBJ2-1; a possible D gene is TRBD2 (6 bases). The V gene lost 7 bases and the J gene lost 7 bases, with 18 bases spanning the gap. Germline V gene lookup returns CDR1 SGDLS and CDR2 YYNGEE. The CDR3 runs 14 residues.

The table lists this clone with a few counts. This chain joins TRBV7-3 and TRBJ1-2; TRBD1 agrees at 7 bases. Germline assignment: CDR1 SGHTA and CDR2 FQGTGA. This CDR3 spans 13 amino acids. Trimming took 5 bases from V and 7 from J; bases not matched to a gene: 7. The CDR3 reads CASSRTGDGGYTF. The CDR3 DNA reads as TGTGCCAGCAGCCGTACAGGGGATGGTGGCTACACCTTC.

The gene calls are TRBV18 and TRBJ2-3, with D perhaps given as TRBD1 or TRBD2 (6 bases each). The length of the CDR3 is 15 residues. Germline V gene lookup returns CDR1 KGHSH and CDR2 LQKENI. V was clipped by 7 bases and J by 1 base, with 15 bases between them. The CDR3 loop is CASFPRGGGTDTQYF. In DNA, the CDR3 is TGTGCCAGCTTCCCCAGGGGCGGGGGCACAGATACGCAGTATTTT.

This chain joins TRBV4-1 and TRBJ1-1, with TRBD1 as a possible D gene (5 bases). The CDR3 runs 12 residues. Germline CDR1 is MGHRA and CDR2 is YSYEKL. V was clipped by 4 bases and J by 8 bases, with 11 bases between them. CDR3 protein: CASSPGTGEAFF. The CDR3 nucleotides read TGCGCCAGCAGCCCCGGGACGGGCGAAGCTTTCTTT.

The chain carries TRBV9 and TRBJ2-1; D perhaps matches TRBD2 (6 bases). The germline V gene has CDR1 SGDLS and CDR2 YYNGEE. V was cut by 0 bases and J by 5 bases, with 24 bases left in between. CDR3 size: 19 residues. This chain's CDR3 is CASSVAWGLGDWRDNEQFF. CDR3 sequence (DNA): TGTGCCAGCAGCGTAGCTTGGGGGTTAGGGGACTGGAGGGACAATGAGCAGTTCTTC.

The chain recombines TRBV27 with TRBJ2-1, with D possibly being TRBD1 (5 bases). Trimming left V 7 bases short and J 3 bases short, with 19 bases between. The CDR3 has 16 amino acids. The V gene's germline CDR1 is MNHEY and CDR2 SMNVEV (reference sequence). For the CDR3, the DNA is TGTGCCAGCAAGGGGCTTTTCGACCTCTTCTACAATGAGCAGTTCTTC. This translates into CASKGLFDLFYNEQFF.

The chain couples TRBV11-2 to TRBJ2-7, with D possibly matching TRBD1 (5 bases). This CDR3 spans 16 amino acids. Trimming shortened V by 4 bases and J by 7 bases, and 23 bases separated the two germline ends. Per the germline V gene, CDR1 is SGHAT and CDR2 is FQNNGV. CDR3 bases: TGTGCCAGCAGCTCGAAAAGGCCTAGACAGTCTTGGGAGCAGTACTTC. Protein: CASSSKRPRQSWEQYF. The whole variable domain, filled in from reference TRBV11-2 and TRBJ2-7, reads EAGVAQSPRYKIIEKRQSVAFWCNPISGHATLYWYQQILGQGPKLLIQFQNNGVVDDSQLPKDRFSAERLKGVDSTLKIQPAKLEDSAVYLCASSSKRPRQSWEQYFGPGTRLTVT.

The V and J genes are TRBV5-5 and TRBJ2-7; D may be TRBD1 (5 bases). The V gene lost 2 bases and the J gene lost 3 bases, with 9 bases spanning the gap. This CDR3 has 13 amino acids. Germline V lookup: CDR1 SGHKS, CDR2 YYEKEE (reference sequence). CDR3 residues: CASSFPQGYEQYF. As DNA, the CDR3 is TGTGCCAGCAGCTTCCCTCAGGGCTACGAGCAGTACTTC.

V usage is TRBV6-7 and J usage is TRBJ1-1; the D gene is possibly TRBD1 (6 bases). TRBV6-7 is an ORF, with its function uncertain. The CDR3 spans 12 residues. Trimming shortened V by 9 bases and J by 4 bases, and 12 bases separated the two germline ends. The CDR3 is CARGTGSTEAFF. The CDR3 nucleotides read TGTGCCAGGGGAACAGGGTCCACTGAAGCTTTCTTT.

V gene TRBV13 combines with J gene TRBJ2-3; 12 bases fit TRBD2. The CDR3 sequence is 15 residues long. With V trimmed by 5 bases and J by 3 bases, 3 bases remained unmatched. The germline V gene encodes CDR1 PRHDT and CDR2 FYEKMQ (reference sequence). The CDR3 sequence is CASSPGLAGTDTQYF. The CDR3 nucleotides are TGTGCCAGCAGCCCAGGACTAGCGGGGACAGATACGCAGTATTTT.